This entry concerns a single TCR beta chain. Its antigen remains unidentified. The data originate from a study of OX40 agonist ivuxolimab in advanced cancers. Overall study: The patients received agonistic anti-OX40 (CD134) antibody ivuxolimab.

The CDR3 has 13 amino acids. Germline loops: CDR1 KGHSH, CDR2 LQKENI. V was clipped by 6 bases and J by 1 base, with 9 bases between them. Findings of the study overall: Clonal expansion was seen in CD4+ and CD8+ blood T cells by week 6 at 0.1 to 3.0 mg/kg.

Clones were read by immunoSEQ multiplex PCR, and TCRdb kept only the in-frame ones, dropping some. The sample has around 62,000 clones, more than 60% seen once. This clonotype originated in an adult with an advanced solid tumor such as melanoma, head and neck, liver or kidney cancer. This specimen consisted of CD4+ or CD8+ T cells sorted from blood, obtained in a trial of the OX40 agonist ivuxolimab. V is TRBV18 and J is TRBJ1-1, with D hard to call. The CDR3 sequence: CASSPDSNTEAFF. The CDR3 DNA follows: TGTGCCAGCTCTCCCGATTCGAACACTGAAGCTTTCTTT. Based on the CDR3 plus reference TRBV18 and TRBJ1-1, the full variable domain is NAGVMQNPRHLVRRRGQEARLRCSPMKGHSHVYWYRQLPEEGLKFMVYLQKENIIDESGMPKERFSAEFPKEGPSILRIQQVVRGDSAAYFCASSPDSNTEAFFGQGTRLTVV.